The clone carrying this TCR beta chain has a handful of counts. These data come from a study of blood T cell repertoires in COVID-19. CDR3 length: 14 amino acids. CDR1 is SGHTA and CDR2 is FQGTGA in the germline V gene. The trim removed 5 bases at V and 6 bases at J, leaving 7 bases unmatched. Profiling relied on immunoSEQ multiplex PCR, and the TCRdb table lists in-frame clones only, not all of them. The sample yields 150,000 or so clones, 85% to 95% seen once. The rearrangement joins TRBV7-3 to TRBJ2-7; TRBD1 matches at 10 bases. Sequencing used peripheral blood. The source is a woman between 45 and 65 years old with acute or convalescent COVID-19. The CDR3 is CASSPGTGALEQYF. As DNA, the CDR3 is TGTGCCAGCAGCCCCGGGACAGGGGCCCTCGAGCAGTACTTC.